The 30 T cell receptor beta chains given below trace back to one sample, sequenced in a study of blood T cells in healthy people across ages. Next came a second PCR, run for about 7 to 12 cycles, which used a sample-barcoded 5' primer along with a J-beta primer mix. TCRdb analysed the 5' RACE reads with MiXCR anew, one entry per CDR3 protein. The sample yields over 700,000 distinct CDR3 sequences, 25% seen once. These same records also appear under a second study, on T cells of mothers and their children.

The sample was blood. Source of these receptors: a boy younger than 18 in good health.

The CDR3, as DNA: TGTGCCAGCAGCCAAGCGGATGGGTTGAACACTGAAGCTTTCTTT. Translation gives CASSQADGLNTEAFF. The gene calls are TRBV14 and TRBJ1-1; D gene uncertain. This CDR3 is built from 15 residues. Trimming removed 1 base at V and 0 bases at J, with 9 bases between. Germline assignment: CDR1 SGHDN and CDR2 FVKESK. Complete variable domain (other parts from reference TRBV14 and TRBJ1-1): EAGVTQFPSHSVIEKGQTVTLRCDPISGHDNLYWYRRVMGKEIKFLLHFVKESKQDESGMPNNRFLAERTGGTYSTLKVQPAELEDSGVYFCASSQADGLNTEAFFGQGTRLTVV.

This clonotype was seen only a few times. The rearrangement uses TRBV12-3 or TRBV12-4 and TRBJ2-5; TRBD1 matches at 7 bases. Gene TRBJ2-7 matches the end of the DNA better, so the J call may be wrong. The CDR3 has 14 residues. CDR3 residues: CASSFTGDYHEQYF. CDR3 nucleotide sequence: TGTGCCAGCAGTTTTACAGGGGATTACCACGAGCAGTACTTC.

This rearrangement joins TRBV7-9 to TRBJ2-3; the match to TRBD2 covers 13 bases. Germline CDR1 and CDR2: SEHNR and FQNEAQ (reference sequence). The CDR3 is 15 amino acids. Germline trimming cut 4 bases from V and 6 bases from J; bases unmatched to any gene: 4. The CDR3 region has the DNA TGTGCCAGCAGCTACGGACTAGCGGGGGCGGATACGCAGTATTTT. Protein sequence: CASSYGLAGADTQYF.

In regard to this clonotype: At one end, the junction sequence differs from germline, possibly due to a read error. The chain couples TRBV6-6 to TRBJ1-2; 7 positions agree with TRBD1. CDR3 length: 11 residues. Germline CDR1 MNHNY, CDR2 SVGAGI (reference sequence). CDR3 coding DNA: TGTGCGAGCAGACAGGGAGGGGGCTACACCTTC. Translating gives CASRQGGGYTF.

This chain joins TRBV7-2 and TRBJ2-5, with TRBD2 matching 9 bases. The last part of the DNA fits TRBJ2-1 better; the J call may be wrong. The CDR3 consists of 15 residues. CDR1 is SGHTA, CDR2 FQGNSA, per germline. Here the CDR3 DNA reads TGTGCCAGCAGCACTTTAGCGGGGGCCCTTAATGAGCAGTTCTTC. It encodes CASSTLAGALNEQFF.

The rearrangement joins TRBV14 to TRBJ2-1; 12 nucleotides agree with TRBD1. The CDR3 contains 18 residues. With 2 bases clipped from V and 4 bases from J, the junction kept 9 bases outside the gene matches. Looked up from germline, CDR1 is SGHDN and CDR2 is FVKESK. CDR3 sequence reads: CASSQRDGTGGLYNEQFF. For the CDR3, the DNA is TGTGCCAGCAGCCAACGCGACGGGACAGGGGGCTTATACAATGAGCAGTTCTTC.

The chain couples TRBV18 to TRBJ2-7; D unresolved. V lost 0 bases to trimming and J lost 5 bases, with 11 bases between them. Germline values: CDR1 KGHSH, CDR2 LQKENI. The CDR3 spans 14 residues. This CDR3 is CASSPPLWGDEQYF. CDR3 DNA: TGTGCCAGCTCACCACCGCTATGGGGTGACGAGCAGTACTTC. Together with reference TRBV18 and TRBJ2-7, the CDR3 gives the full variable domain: NAGVMQNPRHLVRRRGQEARLRCSPMKGHSHVYWYRQLPEEGLKFMVYLQKENIIDESGMPKERFSAEFPKEGPSILRIQQVVRGDSAAYFCASSPPLWGDEQYFGPGTRLTVT.

This chain's CDR3 is CASSESSGTTEDTQYF. The CDR3, as DNA: TGTGCCAGCAGTGAAAGTAGCGGGACCACGGAGGATACGCAGTATTTT. The J gene is TRBJ2-3, the V gene TRBV6-1; TRBD2 matches at 8 bases. The germline V gene has CDR1 MNHNS and CDR2 SASEGT. The CDR3 contains 16 residues. The V segment lost 2 bases and the J segment 6 bases; nucleotides outside the gene matches: 10.

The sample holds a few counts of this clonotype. CDR3 nucleotide sequence: TGCGCCAGCAGCTTGGTGGGACAGATACAAGAGACCCAGTACTTC. The encoded protein is CASSLVGQIQETQYF. The chain combines TRBV5-1 with TRBJ2-5, with 7 bases fitting TRBD1. The J segment lost 2 bases and the V segment lost 0 bases, leaving 4 bases of the junction unmatched. CDR3 length: 15 amino acids. CDR1 is SGHRS, CDR2 YFSETQ, per germline.

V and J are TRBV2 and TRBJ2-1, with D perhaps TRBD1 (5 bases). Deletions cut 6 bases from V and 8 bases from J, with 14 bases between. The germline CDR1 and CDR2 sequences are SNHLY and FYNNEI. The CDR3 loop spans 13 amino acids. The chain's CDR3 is CASRDYRSDEQFF. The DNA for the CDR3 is TGTGCCAGCAGAGATTACAGGAGTGATGAGCAGTTCTTC.

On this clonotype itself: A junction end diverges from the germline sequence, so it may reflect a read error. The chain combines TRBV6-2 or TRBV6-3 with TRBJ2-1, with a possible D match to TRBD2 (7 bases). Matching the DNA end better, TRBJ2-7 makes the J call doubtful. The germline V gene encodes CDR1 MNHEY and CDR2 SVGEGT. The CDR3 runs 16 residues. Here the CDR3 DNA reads TGTGCCAGCACCCTAGGGGGGGACTTCGAAAACTACAAGCAGTACTTC. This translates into CASTLGGDFENYKQYF.

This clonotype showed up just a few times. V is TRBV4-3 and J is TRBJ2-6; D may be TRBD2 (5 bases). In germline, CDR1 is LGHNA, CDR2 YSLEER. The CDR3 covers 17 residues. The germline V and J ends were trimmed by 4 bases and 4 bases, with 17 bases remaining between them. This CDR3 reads CASSPVEASSGANVLTF. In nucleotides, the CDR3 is TGCGCCAGCAGCCCTGTGGAGGCCAGCTCCGGGGCCAACGTCCTGACTTTC.

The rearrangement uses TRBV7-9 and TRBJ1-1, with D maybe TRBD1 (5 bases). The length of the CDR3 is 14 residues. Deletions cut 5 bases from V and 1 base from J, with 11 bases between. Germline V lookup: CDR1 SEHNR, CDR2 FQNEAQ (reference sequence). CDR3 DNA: TGTGCCAGCAGCCCGGGACCGGCGAACACTGAAGCTTTCTTT. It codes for CASSPGPANTEAFF. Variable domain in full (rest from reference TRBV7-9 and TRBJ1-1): DTGVSQNPRHKITKRGQNVTFRCDPISEHNRLYWYRQTLGQGPEFLTYFQNEAQLEKSRLLSDRFSAERPKGSFSTLEIQRTEQGDSAMYLCASSPGPANTEAFFGQGTRLTVV.

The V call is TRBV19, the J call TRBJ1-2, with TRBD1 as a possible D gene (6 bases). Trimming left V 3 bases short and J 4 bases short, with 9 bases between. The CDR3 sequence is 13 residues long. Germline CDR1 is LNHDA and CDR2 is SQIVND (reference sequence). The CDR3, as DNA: TGTGCCAGTAGTATTTGGGGGGCCTATGGCTACACCTTC. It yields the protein CASSIWGAYGYTF.

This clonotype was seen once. CDR3: CASGGADQPQHF. The CDR3 nucleotides are TGTGCCAGCGGGGGGGCGGACCAGCCCCAGCATTTT. This chain connects TRBV12-3 or TRBV12-4 to TRBJ1-5, with a weak D call TRBD1 (6 bases). The CDR3 has 12 amino acids. V shed 8 bases and J shed 7 bases, with 12 bases lying between them.

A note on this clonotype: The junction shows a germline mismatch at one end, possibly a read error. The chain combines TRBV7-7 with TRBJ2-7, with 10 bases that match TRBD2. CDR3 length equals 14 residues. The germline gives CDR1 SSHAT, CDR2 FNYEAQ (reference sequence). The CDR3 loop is CASSEREGPYEQYF. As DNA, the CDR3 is TGTGCTAGCAGCGAGCGGGAGGGCCCCTACGAGCAGTACTTC.

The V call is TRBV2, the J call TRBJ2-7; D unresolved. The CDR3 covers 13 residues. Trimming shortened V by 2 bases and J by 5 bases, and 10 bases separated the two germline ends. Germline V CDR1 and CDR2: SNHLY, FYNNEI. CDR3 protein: CASSEFTIDEQYF. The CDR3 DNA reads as TGTGCCAGCAGTGAATTTACTATCGACGAGCAGTACTTC.

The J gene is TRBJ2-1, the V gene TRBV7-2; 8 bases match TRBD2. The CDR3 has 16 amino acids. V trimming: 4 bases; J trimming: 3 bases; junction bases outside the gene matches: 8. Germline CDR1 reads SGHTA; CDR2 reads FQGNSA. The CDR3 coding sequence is TGTGCCAGCAGCTACCCCGGGCTAGCGGGCTACAATGAGCAGTTCTTC. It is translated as CASSYPGLAGYNEQFF.

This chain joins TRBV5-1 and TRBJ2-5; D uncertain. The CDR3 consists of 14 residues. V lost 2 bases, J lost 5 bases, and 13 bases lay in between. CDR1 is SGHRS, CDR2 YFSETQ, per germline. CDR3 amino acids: CASSFGQYTETQYF. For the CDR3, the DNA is TGCGCCAGCAGCTTTGGCCAATATACGGAGACCCAGTACTTC.

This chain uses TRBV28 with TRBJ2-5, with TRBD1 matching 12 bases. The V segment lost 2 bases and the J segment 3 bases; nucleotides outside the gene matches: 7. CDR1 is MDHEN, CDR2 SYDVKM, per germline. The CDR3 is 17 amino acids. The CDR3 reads CASSLHTGTGGKETQYF. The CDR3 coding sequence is TGTGCCAGCAGTTTACATACCGGGACAGGGGGCAAAGAGACCCAGTACTTC.

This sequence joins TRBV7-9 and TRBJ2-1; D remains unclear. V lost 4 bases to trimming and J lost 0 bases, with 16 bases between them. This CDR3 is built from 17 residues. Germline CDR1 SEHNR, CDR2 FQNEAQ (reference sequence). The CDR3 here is CASSSTTPRGSYNEQFF. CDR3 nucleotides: TGTGCCAGCAGCTCCACGACTCCTCGAGGCTCCTACAATGAGCAGTTCTTC.

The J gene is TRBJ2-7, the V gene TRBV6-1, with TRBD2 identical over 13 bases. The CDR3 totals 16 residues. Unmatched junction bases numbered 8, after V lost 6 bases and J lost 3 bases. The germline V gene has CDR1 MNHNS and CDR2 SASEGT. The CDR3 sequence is CASSGTSGMGLYEQYF. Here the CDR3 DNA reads TGTGCCAGCAGCGGGACTAGCGGGATGGGGCTCTACGAGCAGTACTTC.

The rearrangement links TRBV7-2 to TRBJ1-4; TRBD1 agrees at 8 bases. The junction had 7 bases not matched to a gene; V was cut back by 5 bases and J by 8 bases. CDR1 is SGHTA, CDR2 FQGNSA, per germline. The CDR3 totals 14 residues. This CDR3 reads CASSPDRDSEKLFF. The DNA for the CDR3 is TGTGCCAGCAGCCCGGACAGGGACTCCGAAAAACTGTTTTTT.

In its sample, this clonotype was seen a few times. CDR3 region: CASSFPRQGYEQFF. The CDR3 bases are TGTGCCAGCAGCTTCCCGCGGCAGGGTTATGAGCAGTTCTTC. The chain couples TRBV7-8 to TRBJ2-1, with TRBD1 as a possible D gene (5 bases). The CDR3 contains 14 residues. CDR1 and CDR2 from the germline V gene are SGHVS and FQNEAQ. Trimming cost V 3 bases and J 8 bases, with 14 bases left between them.

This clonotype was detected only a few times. The CDR3, as DNA: TGCAGCGTTGAAGAGGAGGATGACTCCTACGAGCAGTACTTC. This gives the protein CSVEEEDDSYEQYF. This sequence joins TRBV29-1 and TRBJ2-7; the D gene is possibly TRBD2 (5 bases). Germline assignment: CDR1 SQVTM and CDR2 ANQGSEA. CDR3 size: 14 residues. With 0 bases removed from V and 0 bases from J, the gap between germline ends came to 9 bases.

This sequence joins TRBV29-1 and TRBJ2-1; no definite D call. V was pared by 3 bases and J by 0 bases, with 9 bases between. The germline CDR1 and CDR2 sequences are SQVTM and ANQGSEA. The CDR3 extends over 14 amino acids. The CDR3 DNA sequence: TGCAGCGTTGATTCTCTTCGCTCCTACAATGAGCAGTTCTTC. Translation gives CSVDSLRSYNEQFF.

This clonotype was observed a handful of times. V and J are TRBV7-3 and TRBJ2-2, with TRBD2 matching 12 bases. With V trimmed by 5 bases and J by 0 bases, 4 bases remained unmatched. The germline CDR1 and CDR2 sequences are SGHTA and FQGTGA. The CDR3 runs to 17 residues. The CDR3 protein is CASSPRTSGANTGELFF. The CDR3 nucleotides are TGTGCCAGCAGCCCCCGGACTAGCGGGGCGAACACCGGGGAGCTGTTTTTT.

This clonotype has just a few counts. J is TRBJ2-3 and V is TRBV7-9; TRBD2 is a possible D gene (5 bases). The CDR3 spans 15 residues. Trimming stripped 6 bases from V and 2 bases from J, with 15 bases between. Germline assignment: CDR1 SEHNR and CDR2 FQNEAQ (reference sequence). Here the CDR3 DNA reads TGTGCCAGCAGACCTACTAGTTCCCTCACAGATACGCAGTATTTT. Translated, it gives CASRPTSSLTDTQYF.

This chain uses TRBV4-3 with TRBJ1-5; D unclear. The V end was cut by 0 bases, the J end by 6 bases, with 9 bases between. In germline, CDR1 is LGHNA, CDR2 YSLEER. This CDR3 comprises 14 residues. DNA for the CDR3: TGCGCCAGCAGCCAAGAGCCGGGCGGTCAGCCCCAGCATTTT. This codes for CASSQEPGGQPQHF.

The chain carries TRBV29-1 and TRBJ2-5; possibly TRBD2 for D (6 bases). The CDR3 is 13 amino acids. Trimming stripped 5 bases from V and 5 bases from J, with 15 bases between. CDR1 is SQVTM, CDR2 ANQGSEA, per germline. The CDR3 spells CSVPGVTSETQYF. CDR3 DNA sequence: TGCAGCGTTCCGGGGGTTACTTCGGAGACCCAGTACTTC.